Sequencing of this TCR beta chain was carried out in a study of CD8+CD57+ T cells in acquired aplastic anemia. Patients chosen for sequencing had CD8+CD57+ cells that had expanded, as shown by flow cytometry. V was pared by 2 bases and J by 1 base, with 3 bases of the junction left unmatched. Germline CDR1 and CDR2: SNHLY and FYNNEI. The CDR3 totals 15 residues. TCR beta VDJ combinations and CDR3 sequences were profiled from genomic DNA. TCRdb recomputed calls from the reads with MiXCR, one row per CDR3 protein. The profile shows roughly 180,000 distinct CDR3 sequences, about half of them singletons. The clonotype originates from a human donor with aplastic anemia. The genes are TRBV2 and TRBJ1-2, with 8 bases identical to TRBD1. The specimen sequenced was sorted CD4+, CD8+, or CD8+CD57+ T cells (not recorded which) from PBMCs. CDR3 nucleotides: TGTGCCAGCAGTGAACGGGACAGGTTTAACTATGGCTACACCTTC. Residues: CASSERDRFNYGYTF.